The 15 T cell receptor beta chains presented below share a single source sample, sequenced in a study of CD8 T cells in ankylosing spondylitis (dated by TCRdb to about 2017). Here is what the overall study found, with its caveats: A TCR beta motif made up of eight or nine highly homologous amino acid variants appeared to be characteristic of blood from ankylosing spondylitis patients.

The library relied on 5' RACE. The instrument was an Illumina HiSeq 2500. TCRdb took the public reads, trimmed them with fastp at Q25, ran MiXCR for clone calling and kept in-frame beta chains. A single entry per CDR3 protein holds the most common genes and DNA from its merged rows. The table for this sample lists about 540,000 distinct CDR3 sequences; over 9.5% of them were counted only once. About 6.5% of the sample belongs to the ten largest clones. Antigens of these TCRs are unknown. The material sequenced was blood, either unsorted or a sorted T cell fraction (not recorded which). These receptors were taken from a male donor with ankylosing spondylitis.

This clonotype was recorded a few times. The V gene is TRBV5-1, the J gene TRBJ1-2, with D uncertain. This CDR3 comprises 14 residues. V lost 0 bases and J lost 3, with 9 bases in between. Germline values: CDR1 SGHRS, CDR2 YFSETQ. The CDR3 loop reads CASSLAGEDYGYTF. CDR3 nucleotide sequence: TGCGCCAGCAGCTTGGCCGGGGAGGACTATGGCTACACCTTC.

The chain has TRBV12-3 or TRBV12-4 and TRBJ1-2; D is unclear. The V gene lost 1 base and the J gene lost 5 bases, with 17 bases spanning the gap. The CDR3 is made up of 16 amino acids. The CDR3, as DNA: TGTGCCAGCAGTTTAGGGCCCCCGCCAGAGGGTTATGGCTACACCTTC. It specifies CASSLGPPPEGYGYTF.

This clonotype showed up many times. The chain is built from TRBV5-5 and TRBJ2-4; 8 positions agree with TRBD2. V trimming: 4 bases; J trimming: 7 bases; junction bases outside the gene matches: 13. The CDR3 spans 16 residues. Germline CDR1 is SGHKS and CDR2 is YYEKEE (reference sequence). The DNA for the CDR3 is TGTGCCAGCAGCCCCACTAGCGGAGGCCGACAGAACATTCAGTACTTC. This gives the protein CASSPTSGGRQNIQYF.

The sample holds a few counts of this clonotype. The chain uses TRBV20-1 and TRBJ1-5; D is ambiguous. Germline values: CDR1 DFQATT, CDR2 SNEGSKA (reference sequence). Trimming removed 6 bases at V and 0 bases at J, with 9 bases between. The CDR3 extends over 13 amino acids. The CDR3 is CSAVTDSNQPQHF. DNA for the CDR3: TGCAGTGCCGTGACCGATAGCAATCAGCCCCAGCATTTT.

This chain connects TRBV20-1 to TRBJ2-2; 7 nucleotides agree with TRBD2. V lost 4 bases to trimming and J lost 6 bases; unmatched junction nucleotides: 8. The CDR3 is 14 residues long. The V gene's germline CDR1 is DFQATT and CDR2 SNEGSKA (reference sequence). The CDR3 sequence is CSAIMRENPGELFF. DNA of the CDR3: TGCAGTGCTATAATGCGGGAGAATCCCGGGGAGCTGTTTTTT.

The J gene is TRBJ1-1, the V gene TRBV20-1; D may be TRBD1 (6 bases). Germline V lookup: CDR1 DFQATT, CDR2 SNEGSKA (reference sequence). CDR3 length: 15 amino acids. With 3 bases removed from V and 0 bases from J, the gap between germline ends came to 14 bases. Written as DNA, the CDR3 is TGCAGTGCTAGGAACCCGGACAGTCTGAACACTGAAGCTTTCTTT. Translated, it gives CSARNPDSLNTEAFF.

This clonotype was seen a handful of times. The rearrangement joins TRBV19 to TRBJ2-1; D unclear. With 7 bases removed from V and 9 bases from J, the gap between germline ends came to 13 bases. The CDR3 has 12 amino acids. Germline loops: CDR1 LNHDA, CDR2 SQIVND (reference sequence). CDR3: CASKGTWGEQFF. The CDR3 bases are TGTGCCAGTAAGGGAACTTGGGGTGAGCAGTTCTTC.

This clonotype occurred a few times. This chain joins TRBV12-3 or TRBV12-4 and TRBJ1-4; 7 nucleotides line up with TRBD1. The junction had 7 bases not matched to a gene; V was cut back by 5 bases and J by 4 bases. The CDR3 has 15 residues. The CDR3 bases are TGTGCCAGCAGTCCCTCGACAGGGCATAATGAAAAACTGTTTTTT. Protein product: CASSPSTGHNEKLFF.

The gene calls are TRBV24-1 and TRBJ1-5; D unresolved. The V gene lost 5 bases and the J gene lost 3 bases, with 10 bases spanning the gap. This CDR3 spans 14 amino acids. From germline, CDR1 is KGHDR and CDR2 SFDVKD. CDR3 loop: CATSVGQINQPQHF. CDR3 nucleotide sequence: TGTGCCACCAGTGTTGGTCAGATCAATCAGCCCCAGCATTTT.

The CDR3: CASSFPSGRDYNEQFF. Here the CDR3 DNA reads TGCGCCAGCAGCTTTCCTAGCGGGAGGGACTACAATGAGCAGTTCTTC. The rearrangement joins TRBV5-1 to TRBJ2-1, with 12 bases identical to TRBD2. The CDR3 is 16 amino acids. Trimming at V came to 2 bases and at J to 3 bases, leaving 3 bases not matched to a gene. Germline CDR1 and CDR2: SGHRS and YFSETQ.

This clonotype was found a few times. This chain joins TRBV13 and TRBJ2-7; TRBD1 might be the D (6 bases). Germline CDR1 reads PRHDT; CDR2 reads FYEKMQ (reference sequence). The CDR3 is 14 residues long. Trimming removed 8 bases at V and 4 bases at J, with 18 bases between. This CDR3 reads CASGRTASVYEQYF. The CDR3 nucleotides are TGTGCCAGCGGGCGGACAGCCTCGGTTTACGAGCAGTACTTC.

This clonotype was observed at least ten times. V and J are TRBV2 and TRBJ1-2; D call uncertain. This CDR3 has 14 residues. Trimming stripped 2 bases from V and 8 bases from J, with 15 bases between. The V gene's germline CDR1 is SNHLY and CDR2 FYNNEI. The CDR3 DNA sequence: TGTGCCAGCAGTGAAAGAAGCCTTTCTGGGGGCTACACCTTC. Translated: CASSERSLSGGYTF.

The chain has TRBV29-1 and TRBJ2-1; 7 nucleotides align to TRBD2. CDR3 length: 14 amino acids. J gave up 9 bases and V 4 bases, and 12 bases lay outside the gene matches. Looked up from germline, CDR1 is SQVTM and CDR2 is ANQGSEA. CDR3 coding DNA: TGCAGCGTTGGGGGCGGGAGAATCGGCGGTGAGCAGTTCTTC. Translating it yields CSVGGGRIGGEQFF.

This clonotype was seen only a few times. The V gene is TRBV7-6, the J gene TRBJ1-1, with a tentative D call TRBD1 (6 bases). The CDR3 loop spans 14 amino acids. Per germline, CDR1 SGHVS and CDR2 FNYEAQ. V was cut by 6 bases and J by 7 bases, with 18 bases left in between. For the CDR3, the DNA is TGTGCCAGCAGGGAATTGGGGGGCGCGGGTGAAGCTTTCTTT. Its translation is CASRELGGAGEAFF.

This clonotype was picked up many times. The chain uses TRBV20-1 and TRBJ2-7; D may be TRBD1 (5 bases). The CDR3 has 14 amino acids. Trimming left V 6 bases short and J 6 bases short, with 21 bases between. From germline, CDR1 is DFQATT and CDR2 SNEGSKA (reference sequence). The DNA for the CDR3 is TGCAGTGCAATATTATCCCGCCTCAGGGCCGAGCAGTACGTC. The encoded protein is CSAILSRLRAEQYV.